Listed here are 5 T cell receptor beta chains from one sample, sequenced in a study of T cell repertoires in cytomegalovirus infection. MiXCR, applied by TCRdb to the reads, yields one record per CDR3 protein. The table has around 330,000 distinct CDR3 sequences, roughly 16% seen once; the top ten hold 12%. The sequencing sample was made of PBMCs. These receptors all come from a human donor in good health (CMV status not recorded). Some clones in this sample may be carry-over from other donors' samples.

As to this clonotype: This may stem from a read error, because a much larger clone lies one nucleotide away. The rearrangement joins TRBV27 to TRBJ2-2; 9 bases align to TRBD1. The CDR3 runs to 15 residues. V trimming: 3 bases; J trimming: 4 bases; junction bases outside the gene matches: 3. Germline-derived CDR1 and CDR2 are MNHEY and SMNVEV (reference sequence). The CDR3: CASSLGTGTTGELFF. CDR3 nucleotide sequence: TGTGCCAGCAGTTTGGGGACAGGGACCACCGGGGAGCTGTTTTTT.

This clonotype was recorded many times. This chain links TRBV11-2 with TRBJ2-3, with 10 nucleotides matching TRBD2. CDR1 is SGHAT, CDR2 FQNNGV, per germline. Trimming took 3 bases from V and 6 from J; bases not matched to a gene: 18. This CDR3 region has 19 residues. CDR3 amino acids: CASSFLSAVAGGHMDTQYF. CDR3 sequence (DNA): TGTGCCAGCAGCTTCCTTAGTGCGGTAGCGGGGGGTCACATGGATACGCAGTATTTT.

This clonotype was found many times. The V gene is TRBV28, the J gene TRBJ2-3, with 8 bases aligning to TRBD2. The CDR3 has 13 residues. Germline CDR1 and CDR2: MDHEN and SYDVKM. The V segment lost 3 bases and the J segment 11 bases; nucleotides outside the gene matches: 7. CDR3: CASSLSGTSVQYF. CDR3 DNA sequence: TGTGCCAGCAGTTTGTCCGGGACTAGTGTGCAGTATTTT.

This clonotype has a count of ten or more. The J gene is TRBJ2-7, the V gene TRBV7-2; TRBD1 matches at 9 bases. This CDR3 has 15 residues. Germline lookup yields CDR1 SGHTA and CDR2 FQGNSA. With V trimmed by 5 bases and J by 5 bases, 10 bases remained unmatched. Written as DNA, the CDR3 is TGTGCCAGCAGCCTGTCGACAGGGGGGTGGCACGAGCAGTACTTC. Its translation: CASSLSTGGWHEQYF.

Only a few counts were recorded for this clonotype. The chain is built from TRBV7-2 and TRBJ1-2; TRBD1 matches 8 bases. Germline CDR1 SGHTA, CDR2 FQGNSA. The CDR3 sequence is 15 residues long. V dropped 1 base and J dropped 2; count of bases not matched to a gene: 3. The CDR3: CASSLGRTGNYGYTF. The CDR3 region has the DNA TGTGCCAGCAGCTTAGGACGGACAGGGAACTATGGCTACACCTTC.